This T cell receptor beta chain was recorded in a study of vaccination and CD4 T cells after COVID-19. Sequence data for DNA of cultured CD4+ T cells were generated by the Oncomine TCR Beta short-read assay. TCRdb reanalysed the PCR reads using MiXCR and keeps one entry per CDR3 protein. The sample holds 12,000 to 15,000 distinct CDR3 sequences, under 75% seen once. The CDR3 consists of 13 residues. The ends were cut back, 6 bases at V and 4 bases at J, with 10 bases in the middle. Germline V CDR1 and CDR2: LNHDA, SQIVND (reference sequence). Regarding treatment: approximately nine-day PBMC culture with coronavirus spike peptide pools or control peptides (ViraFEST assay). To note about this clonotype: What it binds is not known.

The V gene is TRBV19, the J gene TRBJ1-5; possible D gene TRBD1, 6 bases. This sequence originates from a human donor who had recovered from COVID-19. The sample was CD4+ T cells from blood, cultured in vitro. CDR3 in amino acids: CASSQDRNQPQHF. The CDR3 coding sequence is TGTGCCAGTAGCCAGGACAGAAATCAGCCCCAGCATTTT.